The entry below gives a single TCR beta chain sequence along with its context. TCRdb's copy holds only in-frame clones and misses some; the assay was immunoSEQ multiplex PCR. The sample includes hundreds of thousands of clones, roughly 89% of them seen just once. The record originates from a study of blood T cell repertoires in COVID-19. Across the study: Specimens from acute and convalescent COVID-19 originated in the United States, Italy and Spain.

Germline loops: CDR1 MNHEY, CDR2 SVGAGI. Germline trimming cut 10 bases from V and 4 bases from J; bases unmatched to any gene: 7. The CDR3 spans 12 residues. This chain links TRBV6-5 with TRBJ2-7; TRBD1 agrees at 7 bases. Sample: peripheral blood. This receptor was obtained from a woman aged 30 to 39 with active or convalescent COVID-19. Here the CDR3 reads CATAGTAYEQYF. For the CDR3, the DNA is TGTGCCACCGCCGGGACAGCTTACGAGCAGTACTTC.